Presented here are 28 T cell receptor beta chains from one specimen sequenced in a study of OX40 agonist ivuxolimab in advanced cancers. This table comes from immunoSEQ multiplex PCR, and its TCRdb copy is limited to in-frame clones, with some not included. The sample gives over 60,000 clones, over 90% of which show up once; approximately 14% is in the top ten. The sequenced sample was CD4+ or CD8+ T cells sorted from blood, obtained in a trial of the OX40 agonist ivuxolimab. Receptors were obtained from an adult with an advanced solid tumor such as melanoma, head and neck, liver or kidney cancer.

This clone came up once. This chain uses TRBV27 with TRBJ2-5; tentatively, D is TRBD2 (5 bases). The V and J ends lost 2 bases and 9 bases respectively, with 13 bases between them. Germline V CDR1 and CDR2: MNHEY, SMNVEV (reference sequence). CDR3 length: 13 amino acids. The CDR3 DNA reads TGTGCCAGCAGTTTAGGTTCTCACGGGGCCCAGTACTTC. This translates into CASSLGSHGAQYF.

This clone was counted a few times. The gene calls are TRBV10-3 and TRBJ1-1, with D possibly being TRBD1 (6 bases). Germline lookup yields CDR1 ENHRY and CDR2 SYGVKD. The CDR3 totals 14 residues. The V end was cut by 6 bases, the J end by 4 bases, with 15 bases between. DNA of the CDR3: TGTGCCATCAGCAGCGGACAGCGAGGCACTGAAGCTTTCTTT. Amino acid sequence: CAISSGQRGTEAFF.

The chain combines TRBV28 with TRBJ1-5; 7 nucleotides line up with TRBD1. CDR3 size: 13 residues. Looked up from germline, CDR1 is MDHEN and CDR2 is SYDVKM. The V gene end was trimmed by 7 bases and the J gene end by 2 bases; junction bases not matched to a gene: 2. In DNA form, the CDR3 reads TGTGCCAGCACTGACAGGGGCAATCAGCCCCAGCATTTT. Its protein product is CASTDRGNQPQHF. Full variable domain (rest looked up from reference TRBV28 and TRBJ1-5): DVKVTQSSRYLVKRTGEKVFLECVQDMDHENMFWYRQDPGLGLRLIYFSYDVKMKEKGDIPEGYSVSREKKERFSLILESASTNQTSMYLCASTDRGNQPQHFGDGTRLSIL.

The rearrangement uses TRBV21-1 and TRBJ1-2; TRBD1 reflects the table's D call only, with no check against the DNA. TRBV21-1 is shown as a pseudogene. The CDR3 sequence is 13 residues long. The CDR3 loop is CASMAGGNYGYTF. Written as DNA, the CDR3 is TGTGCCAGCATGGCAGGGGGAAACTATGGCTACACCTTC.

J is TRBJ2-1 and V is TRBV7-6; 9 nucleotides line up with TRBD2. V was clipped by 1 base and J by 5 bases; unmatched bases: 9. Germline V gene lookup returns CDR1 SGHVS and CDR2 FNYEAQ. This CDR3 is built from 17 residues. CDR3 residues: CASSLEVLAGSNNEQFF. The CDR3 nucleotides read TGTGCCAGCAGCTTAGAAGTTCTAGCGGGGAGCAACAATGAGCAGTTCTTC. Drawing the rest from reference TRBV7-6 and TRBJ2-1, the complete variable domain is GAGVSQSPRYKVTKRGQDVALRCDPISGHVSLYWYRQALGQGPEFLTYFNYEAQQDKSGLPNDRFSAERPEGSISTLTIQRTEQRDSAMYRCASSLEVLAGSNNEQFFGPGTRLTVL.

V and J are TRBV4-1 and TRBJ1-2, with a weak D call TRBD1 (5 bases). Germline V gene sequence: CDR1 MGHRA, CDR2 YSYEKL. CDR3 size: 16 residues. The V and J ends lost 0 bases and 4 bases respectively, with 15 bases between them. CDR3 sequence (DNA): TGCGCCAGCAGCCAAGAGGGGAGGCAGGGAACCTATGGCTACACCTTC. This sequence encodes CASSQEGRQGTYGYTF.

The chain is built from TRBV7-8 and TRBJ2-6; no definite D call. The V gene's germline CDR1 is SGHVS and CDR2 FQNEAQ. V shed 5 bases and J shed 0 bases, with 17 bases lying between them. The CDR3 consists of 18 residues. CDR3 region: CASSPTGRYISGANVLTF. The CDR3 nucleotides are TGTGCCAGCAGCCCCACTGGCAGGTATATCTCTGGGGCCAACGTCCTGACTTTC.

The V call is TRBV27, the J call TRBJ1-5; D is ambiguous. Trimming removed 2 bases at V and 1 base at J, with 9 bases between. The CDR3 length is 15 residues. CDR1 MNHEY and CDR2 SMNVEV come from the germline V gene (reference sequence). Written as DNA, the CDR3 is TGTGCCAGCAGTTTACGGGGTCGAAGCAATCAGCCCCAGCATTTT. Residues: CASSLRGRSNQPQHF.

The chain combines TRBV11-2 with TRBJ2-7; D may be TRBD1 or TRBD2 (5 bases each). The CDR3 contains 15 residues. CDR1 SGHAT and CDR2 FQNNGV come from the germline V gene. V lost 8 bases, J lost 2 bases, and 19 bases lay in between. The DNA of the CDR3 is TGTGCCAGCGGGGACGACGGGCTCTCCGCCTACGAGCAGTACTTC. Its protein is CASGDDGLSAYEQYF.

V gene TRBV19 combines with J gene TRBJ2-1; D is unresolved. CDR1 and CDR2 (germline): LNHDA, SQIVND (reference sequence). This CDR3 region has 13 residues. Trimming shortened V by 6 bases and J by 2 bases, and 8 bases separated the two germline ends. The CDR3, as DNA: TGTGCCAGTAGACAGACCACCTACAATGAGCAGTTCTTC. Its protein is CASRQTTYNEQFF.

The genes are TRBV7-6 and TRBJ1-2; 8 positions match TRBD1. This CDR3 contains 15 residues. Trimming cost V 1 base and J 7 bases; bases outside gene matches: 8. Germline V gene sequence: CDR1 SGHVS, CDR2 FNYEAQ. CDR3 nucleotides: TGTGCCAGCAGCTTAGACTTCCAGGGGGCGCGTGGCTACACCTTC. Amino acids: CASSLDFQGARGYTF.

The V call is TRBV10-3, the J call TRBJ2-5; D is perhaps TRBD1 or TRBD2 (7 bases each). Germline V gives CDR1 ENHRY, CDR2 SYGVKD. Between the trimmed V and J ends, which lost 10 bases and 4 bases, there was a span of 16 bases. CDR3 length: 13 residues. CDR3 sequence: CASRGGRSETQYF. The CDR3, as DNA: TGTGCCAGCAGGGGGGGGAGATCAGAGACCCAGTACTTC.

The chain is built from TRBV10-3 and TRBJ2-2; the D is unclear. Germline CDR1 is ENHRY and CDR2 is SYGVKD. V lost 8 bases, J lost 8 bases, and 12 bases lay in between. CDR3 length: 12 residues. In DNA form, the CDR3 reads TGTGCCATCGTGACCGGGTCGGGGGAGCTGTTTTTT. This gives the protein CAIVTGSGELFF.

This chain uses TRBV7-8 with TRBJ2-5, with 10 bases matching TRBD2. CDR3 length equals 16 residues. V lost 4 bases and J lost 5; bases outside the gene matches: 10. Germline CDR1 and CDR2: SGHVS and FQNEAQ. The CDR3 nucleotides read TGTGCCAGCAGCTCGACTAGCGGGCCGCCGGGGGAGACCCAGTACTTC. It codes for CASSSTSGPPGETQYF.

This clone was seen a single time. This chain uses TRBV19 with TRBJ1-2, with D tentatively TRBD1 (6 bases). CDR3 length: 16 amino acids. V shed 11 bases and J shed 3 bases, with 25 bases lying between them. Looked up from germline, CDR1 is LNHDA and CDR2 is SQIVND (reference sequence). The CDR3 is CACLGQSSPDDYGYTF. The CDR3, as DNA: TGTGCCTGTCTTGGACAGAGCTCACCCGACGACTATGGCTACACCTTC.

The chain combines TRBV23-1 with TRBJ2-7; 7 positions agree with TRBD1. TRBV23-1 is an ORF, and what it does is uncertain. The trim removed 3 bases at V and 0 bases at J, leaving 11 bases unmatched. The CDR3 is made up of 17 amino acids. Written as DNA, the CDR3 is TGCGCCAGCAGTCACGACCTCCGGGACAGTCGCTCCTACGAGCAGTACTTC. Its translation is CASSHDLRDSRSYEQYF.

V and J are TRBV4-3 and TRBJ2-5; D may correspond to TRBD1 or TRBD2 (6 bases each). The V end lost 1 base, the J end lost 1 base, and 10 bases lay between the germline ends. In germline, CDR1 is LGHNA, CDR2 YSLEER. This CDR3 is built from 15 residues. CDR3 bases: TGCGCCAGCAGCCAAGCAGGGGAGGTCCAAGAGACCCAGTACTTC. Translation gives CASSQAGEVQETQYF.

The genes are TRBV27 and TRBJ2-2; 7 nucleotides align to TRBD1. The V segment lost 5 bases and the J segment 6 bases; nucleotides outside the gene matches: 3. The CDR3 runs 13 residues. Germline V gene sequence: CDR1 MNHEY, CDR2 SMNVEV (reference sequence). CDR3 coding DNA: TGTGCCAGCAGTCGACAGGGTCCCGGGGAGCTGTTTTTT. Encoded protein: CASSRQGPGELFF.

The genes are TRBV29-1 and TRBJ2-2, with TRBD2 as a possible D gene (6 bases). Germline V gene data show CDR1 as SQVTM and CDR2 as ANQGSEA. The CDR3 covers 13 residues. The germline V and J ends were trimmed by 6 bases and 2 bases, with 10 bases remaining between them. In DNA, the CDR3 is TGCAGCGTACAGGAGGGAAACACCGGGGAGCTGTTTTTT. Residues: CSVQEGNTGELFF.

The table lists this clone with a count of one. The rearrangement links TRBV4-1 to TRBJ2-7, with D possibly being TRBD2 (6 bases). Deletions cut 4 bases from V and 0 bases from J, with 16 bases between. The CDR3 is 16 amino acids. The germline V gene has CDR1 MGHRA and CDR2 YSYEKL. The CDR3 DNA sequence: TGCGCCAGCAGCCCCGAGCCGGGACTCCTCTCCTACGAGCAGTACTTC. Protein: CASSPEPGLLSYEQYF.

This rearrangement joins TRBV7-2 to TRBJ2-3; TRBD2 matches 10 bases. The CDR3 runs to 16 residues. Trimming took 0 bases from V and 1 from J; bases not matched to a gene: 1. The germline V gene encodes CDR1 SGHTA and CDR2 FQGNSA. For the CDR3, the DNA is TGTGCCAGCAGCTTAGCCCTAGCGGGGGGCACAGATACGCAGTATTTT. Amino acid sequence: CASSLALAGGTDTQYF.

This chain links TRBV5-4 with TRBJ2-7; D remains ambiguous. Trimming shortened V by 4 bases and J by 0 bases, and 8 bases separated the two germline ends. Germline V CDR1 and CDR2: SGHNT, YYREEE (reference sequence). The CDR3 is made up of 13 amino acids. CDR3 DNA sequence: TGTGCCAGCAGCCCTTATAGCTCCTACGAGCAGTACTTC. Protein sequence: CASSPYSSYEQYF.

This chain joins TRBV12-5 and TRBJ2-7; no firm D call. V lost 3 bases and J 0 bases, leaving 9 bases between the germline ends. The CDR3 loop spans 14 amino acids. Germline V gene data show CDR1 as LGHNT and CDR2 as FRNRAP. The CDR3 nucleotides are TGTGCTAGTGGTTTTGATACAGACTCCTACGAGCAGTACTTC. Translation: CASGFDTDSYEQYF.

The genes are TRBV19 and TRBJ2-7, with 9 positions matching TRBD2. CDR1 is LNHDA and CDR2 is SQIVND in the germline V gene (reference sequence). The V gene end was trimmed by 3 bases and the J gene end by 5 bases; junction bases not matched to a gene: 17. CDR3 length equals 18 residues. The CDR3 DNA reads TGTGCCAGTAGTATCCCCGCGGGAGGGCCGCAAAGTCCCCACGAGCAGTACTTC. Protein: CASSIPAGGPQSPHEQYF. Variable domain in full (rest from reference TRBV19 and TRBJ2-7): DGGITQSPKYLFRKEGQNVTLSCEQNLNHDAMYWYRQDPGQGLRLIYYSQIVNDFQKGDIAEGYSVSREKKESFPLTVTSAQKNPTAFYLCASSIPAGGPQSPHEQYFGPGTRLTVT.

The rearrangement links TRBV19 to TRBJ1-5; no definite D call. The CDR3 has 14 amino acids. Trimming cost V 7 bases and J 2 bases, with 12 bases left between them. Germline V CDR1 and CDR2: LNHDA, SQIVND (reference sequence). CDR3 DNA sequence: TGTGCCAGTACCCCCGACGGACGCAATCAGCCCCAGCATTTT. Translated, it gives CASTPDGRNQPQHF.

CDR3 DNA: TGTGCCAGCAGCCGAATCGGACCCCTAGACAATGAGCAGTTCTTC. This encodes CASSRIGPLDNEQFF. The chain couples TRBV7-9 to TRBJ2-1; D remains ambiguous. V lost 5 bases to trimming and J lost 5 bases, with 16 bases between them. Germline-derived CDR1 and CDR2 are SEHNR and FQNEAQ (reference sequence). The CDR3 consists of 15 residues.

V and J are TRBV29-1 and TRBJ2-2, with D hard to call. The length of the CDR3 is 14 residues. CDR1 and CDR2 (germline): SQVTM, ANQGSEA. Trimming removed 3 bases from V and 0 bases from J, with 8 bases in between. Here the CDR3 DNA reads TGCAGCGTTGAGGAGCAGTCGAACACCGGGGAGCTGTTTTTT. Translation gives CSVEEQSNTGELFF.

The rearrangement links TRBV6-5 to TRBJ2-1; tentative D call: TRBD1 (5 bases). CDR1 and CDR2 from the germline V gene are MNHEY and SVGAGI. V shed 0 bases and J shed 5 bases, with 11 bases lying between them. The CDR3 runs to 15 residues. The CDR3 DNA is TGTGCCAGCAGTTACTCGTGGACATTAAACAATGAGCAGTTCTTC. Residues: CASSYSWTLNNEQFF.